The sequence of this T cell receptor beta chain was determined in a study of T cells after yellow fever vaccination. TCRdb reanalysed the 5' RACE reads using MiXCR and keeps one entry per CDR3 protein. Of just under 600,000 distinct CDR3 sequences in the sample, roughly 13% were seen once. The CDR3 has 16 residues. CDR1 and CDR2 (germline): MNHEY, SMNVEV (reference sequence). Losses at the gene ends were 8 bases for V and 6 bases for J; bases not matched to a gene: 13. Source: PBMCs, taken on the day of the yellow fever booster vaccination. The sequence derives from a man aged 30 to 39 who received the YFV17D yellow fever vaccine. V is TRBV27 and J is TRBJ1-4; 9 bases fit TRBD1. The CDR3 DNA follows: TGTGCCAGCGCCAAACTCCGGGACAGGGAGGATGAAAAACTGTTTTTT. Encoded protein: CASAKLRDREDEKLFF.